These T cell receptor beta chains were read from a single sample in a study of blood T cell repertoires in COVID-19. TCRdb keeps only in-frame clones here, not all; method: immunoSEQ multiplex PCR. The table has 150,000 to 200,000 clones, about 86% seen once; the top ten hold approximately 2.6%. Material for sequencing was peripheral blood. Receptors were obtained from a human donor with acute or convalescent COVID-19. The donor label of this sample is uncertain. The CDR3 runs from the conserved cysteine through the conserved F or W. Each record gives: clone size, J gene, V gene, D gene, CDR3 DNA, CDR3 protein. D genes are given only for firm matches. Some rows mark clone size as missing; the rest say once, few, many or name a class of expanded clone.

. TRBJ2-6 TRBV28 TRBD2 TGTGCCAGCAGTCCATGGACTAGCGGGAGCACTGGGGCCAACGTCCTGACTTTC CASSPWTSGSTGANVLTF
. TRBJ2-7 TRBV6-5 TRBD1 TGTGCCAGCAGCAAACAGGGGAACGAGCAGTACTTC CASSKQGNEQYF
few TRBJ1-1 TRBV5-1 . TGCGCCAGCAGCTTGGTTGGGGGCGAGTGGAATGAAGCTTTCTTT CASSLVGGEWNEAFF
. TRBJ2-7 TRBV5-1 . TGCGCCAGCAGCTTGGCCGGACACCCTCCTATGGAGCAGTACTTC CASSLAGHPPMEQYF
. TRBJ2-5 TRBV5-4 . TGTGCCAGCAGCCCCCACGGGGGTACCCAAGAGACCCAGTACTTC CASSPHGGTQETQYF
once TRBJ1-4 TRBV19 . TGTGCCAGTCGAGGCCCGAGGACTAATGAAAAACTGTTTTTT CASRGPRTNEKLFF
. TRBJ2-2 TRBV2 . TGTGCCAGCAGTCCCCGAAGACAGGTCACCGGGGAGCTGTTTTTT CASSPRRQVTGELFF
. TRBJ2-1 TRBV6-5 . TGTGCCAGCTCCGAACAAATACAGAATGAGCAGTTCTTC CASSEQIQNEQFF
. TRBJ1-4 TRBV19 . TGTGCCAGTAGTATAGATGGAGTCACAGAAAAACTGTTTTTT CASSIDGVTEKLFF
. TRBJ2-5 TRBV5-4 TRBD2 TGTGCCAGCAGCGCCTCAGGACTAGCGGGACAAGAGACCCAGTACTTC CASSASGLAGQETQYF
. TRBJ2-7 TRBV14 TRBD1 TGTGCCAGCAGCCAAGATACCGGGACAGAGTACTTC CASSQDTGTEYF
. TRBJ1-2 TRBV2 . TGTGCCAGCAAAGGACAAATGTATGGCTACACCTTC CASKGQMYGYTF
. TRBJ1-5 TRBV6-5 TRBD1 TGTGCCAGCAGACCACAGGGGGAACTTCAGCCCCAGCATTTT CASRPQGELQPQHF
. TRBJ1-4 TRBV6-4 TRBD1 TGTGCCAGCAGTGAAGGGCCAGGGGGCGAAAAACTGTTTTTT CASSEGPGGEKLFF
once TRBJ2-5 TRBV15 . TGTGCCACCAGCAGAAGAGGAGACCAAGAGACCCAGTACTTC CATSRRGDQETQYF
. TRBJ2-7 TRBV20-1 TRBD1 TGCAGTGCTAGTAAGTTCGGGGTCAGTTTGGACAGGGAGCTTAGCGAGCAGTACTTC CSASKFGVSLDRELSEQYF
. TRBJ2-1 TRBV7-2 TRBD1 TGTGCCAGCAGCAAGGGGGCCGGGTCAGGCTCCTACAATGAGCAGTTCTTC CASSKGAGSGSYNEQFF
. TRBJ2-7 TRBV5-1 TRBD1 TGCGCCAGCAGCTTTGGCCCTGGACAGGGTACCTACGAGCAGTACTTC CASSFGPGQGTYEQYF
few TRBJ2-2 TRBV19 TRBD1 TGTGCCAGTAGTATAGTGGGACAGACTCTCGACACCGGGGAGCTGTTTTTT CASSIVGQTLDTGELFF
. TRBJ1-1 TRBV28 . TGTGCCAGCAGTTCCCGGAGATCCGAGGGGGTAGGGACTGAAGCTTTCTTT CASSSRRSEGVGTEAFF
. TRBJ1-4 TRBV25-1 . TGTGCCAGCAGTAAAGGGGGACATGATGAAAAACTGTTTTTT CASSKGGHDEKLFF
. TRBJ2-5 TRBV29-1 . TGCAGCGTTGCCGGAGAGACCCAGTACTTC CSVAGETQYF
. TRBJ2-7 TRBV7-8 TRBD1 TGTGCCAGCAGCCTAGACAGGGGAGCCTACGAGCAGTACTTC CASSLDRGAYEQYF
. TRBJ1-2 TRBV15 TRBD1 TGTGCCACCAGCGACGACAGGGTACGCGGCTACACCTTC CATSDDRVRGYTF
. TRBJ2-1 TRBV6-6 . TGTGCAGGGGGCTCCTACAATGAGCAGTTCTTC CAGGSYNEQFF
. TRBJ1-2 TRBV4-2 . TGTGCCAGCAGCCAAGACCTCCTCATCGGGAGTGATAACTATGGCTACACCTTC CASSQDLLIGSDNYGYTF
. TRBJ1-5 TRBV6-5 . TGTGCCAGCAGTTACGAGTTCGGGGGCAATCAGCCCCAGCATTTT CASSYEFGGNQPQHF
. TRBJ2-3 TRBV21-1 . TGTGCCAGCAGCAGCAGGACATGTGGGACAGATACGCAGTATTTT CASSSRTCGTDTQYF
. TRBJ1-4 TRBV4-1 TRBD1 TGCGCCAGCAGCCAAGGACAGGGGAGGCAGAATGAAAAACTGTTTTTT CASSQGQGRQNEKLFF
. TRBJ2-7 TRBV29-1 TRBD1 TGCAGCGTTCGGTTAGTCGGGACAGTCTCCTACGAGCAGTACTTC CSVRLVGTVSYEQYF
once TRBJ2-5 TRBV2 . TGTGCCAGCAGTTACCCGGGACTCGGAGGCGAGACCCAGTACTTC CASSYPGLGGETQYF
. TRBJ2-1 TRBV30 TRBD2 TGTGCCCACGGGGCGGGAGGGCGCAATGAGCAGTTCTTC CAHGAGGRNEQFF
once TRBJ1-1 TRBV7-2 . TGTGCCAGCAGCTTAGCCACCCGGTCGGAAGCTTTCTTT CASSLATRSEAFF
once TRBJ2-1 TRBV30 TRBD2 TGTGCCTGGCGAAGGCCTAGCGGGGGGGCTGGGGAGCAGTTCTTC CAWRRPSGGAGEQFF
few TRBJ1-1 TRBV5-5 TRBD1 TGTGCCAGCAGCTTCGGACAGGCTGAAGCTTTCTTT CASSFGQAEAFF
few TRBJ2-3 TRBV2 TRBD2 TGTGCCAGCATTCGGACTAGCGGGGTTGATACGCAGTATTTT CASIRTSGVDTQYF
. TRBJ1-2 TRBV15 . TGTGCCACCAGGCCCGTGCGGAACTATGGCTACACCTTC CATRPVRNYGYTF
few TRBJ2-2 TRBV6-2/TRBV6-3 TRBD1 TGTGCCAGCAGTTGGGGACAGGGGAACACCGGGGAGCTGTTTTTT CASSWGQGNTGELFF
. TRBJ2-1 TRBV5-1 TRBD2 TGCGCCAGCAGCAGAATAGCGGGAGGGTACAATGAGCAGTTCTTC CASSRIAGGYNEQFF
. TRBJ2-7 TRBV6-5 . TGTGCCAGCAGCGAGCCGACTATCCTGGGGGAGCAGTACTTC CASSEPTILGEQYF
once TRBJ1-4 TRBV2 . TGTGCCAGCAGGGGGGACCTGGGAGGAACTAATGAAAAACTGTTTTTT CASRGDLGGTNEKLFF
. TRBJ2-7 TRBV6-5 . TGTGCCAGCAGTTACGAACCAGGAACACGCGAGCAGTACTTC CASSYEPGTREQYF
. TRBJ2-2 TRBV9 . TGTGCCAGCAGCGAACAGGGTACCGGGGAGCTGTTTTTT CASSEQGTGELFF
. TRBJ2-2 TRBV18 TRBD2 TGTGCCAGCTCACCAAGACTAGCGGGAAGCCCCGGGGAGCTGTTTTTT CASSPRLAGSPGELFF
. TRBJ2-6 TRBV19 TRBD2 TGTGCCTCTAGCGGTTCTGGGGCCAACGTCCTGACTTTC CASSGSGANVLTF
few TRBJ2-1 TRBV5-1 . TGCGCCAGCAGCGCGCAGGGTGCTCACAATGAGCAGTTCTTC CASSAQGAHNEQFF
. TRBJ2-7 TRBV5-1 TRBD1 TGCGCCAGCAGCCCGGGACAGGGGGCGCAAGAGCAGTACTTC CASSPGQGAQEQYF
. TRBJ1-2 TRBV19 . TGTGCCAGTAGTCCGCGGACAGAGAACTATGGCTACACCTTC CASSPRTENYGYTF
. TRBJ1-1 TRBV5-1 . TGCGCCAGCAGCTTGGATGGCAGTCGGAACACTGAAGCTTTCTTT CASSLDGSRNTEAFF
. TRBJ1-2 TRBV20-1 . TGCAGTGCCCAGACAAACGGCTACACCTTC CSAQTNGYTF
few TRBJ2-1 TRBV19 . TGTGCCAGTAGTATCCAAGGGCGGGAAGTGAGGAATGAGCAGTTCTTC CASSIQGREVRNEQFF
. TRBJ2-7 TRBV11-2 . TGTGCCAGCAGCTTAGGAGGAGACAGAAACTACGAGCAGTACTTC CASSLGGDRNYEQYF
. TRBJ1-3 TRBV7-6 . TGTGCCAGCAGCTTAGGGGAGCTCGGCTCTGGAAACACCATATATTTT CASSLGELGSGNTIYF
few TRBJ2-3 TRBV10-1 . TGCGCCAGCAGTGAATCTGGGAGGCTTAAAGATACGCAGTATTTT CASSESGRLKDTQYF
. TRBJ1-1 TRBV7-3 TRBD1 TGTGCCAGCAGCTCGACAGGGGGAAGGGATGAAGCTTTCTTT CASSSTGGRDEAFF
. TRBJ2-1 TRBV5-1 . TGCGCCAGCAGCCGGAGCGCGAGGAATGAGCAGTTCTTC CASSRSARNEQFF
. TRBJ1-2 TRBV11-2 . TGTGCCAGCAGCTCGGACAGCGCTAACTATGGCTACACCTTC CASSSDSANYGYTF
. TRBJ1-2 TRBV18 TRBD1 TGTGCCAGCTCACCCGAGACAGGGAGCGGCTACACCTTC CASSPETGSGYTF
. TRBJ2-7 TRBV11-2 TRBD2 TGTGCCAGCAGCTGGGGAGGGTCCTACGAGCAGTACTTC CASSWGGSYEQYF